The present entry profiles one TCR beta chain with its context. There are a few counts of this clone. It has no known antigen specificity. No base-level quality is on record; no much larger clone is a single base apart. Libraries were constructed by the immunoSEQ multiplex PCR assay. Entries here come from immuneACCESS through TCRdb and include only in-frame sequences with V and J called. Some clones fail to appear in such tables; in the studies checked, an unresolved V gene covers under half of the shortfall, and the cause of the remainder is unknown. This sample is represented by around 38,000 clones; just over 85% of them were singletons. The top ten clonotypes cover 20% to 25% of the sample. The record originates from a study of radiotherapy plus CTLA-4 blockade in lung cancer (dated by TCRdb to the late 2010s). At the level of the whole study: Among enrolled patients, about 17% had an objective response and roughly 31% reached disease control.

In this study, focal radiation therapy paired with CTLA-4 blockade (ipilimumab) was tested in patients who had chemo-refractory metastatic non-small-cell lung cancer. Its CDR3 holds 14 amino acids, cysteine through phenylalanine. The read is trimmed to its CDR3 DNA, 42 bases read in frame from base 1. As encoded in the germline V gene, CDR1 is MNHEY while CDR2 is SVGAGI. V is cut back by 4 bases and J by 4 bases, with 6 bases in the junction unmatched. What the study reported, not specific to this receptor: Increased serum interferon-beta after radiation, together with early dynamic changes in blood T cell clones, were reported to be the strongest predictors of response. After treatment with radiotherapy and ipilimumab, TCR clones that originated in tumors expanded in peripheral blood.

This TCR came from a human donor with non-small cell lung cancer whose response to radiotherapy plus ipilimumab could not be evaluated. Here the sequenced sample was peripheral blood, taken from a patient treated with radiotherapy plus ipilimumab. This sequence uses TRBV6-5 and TRBJ1-1; 7 bases in between match TRBD1. CDR3 sequence: CASSSYRGPTEAFF. The sequence in DNA is TGTGCCAGCAGTTCCTACAGGGGACCCACTGAAGCTTTCTTT.